The 24 T cell receptor beta chains below all came from one sample that was sequenced in a study of T-cell memory formation after mild COVID-19. TCRdb processed the 5' RACE reads anew with MiXCR; each CDR3 protein has one entry. This sample has 430,000 or so distinct CDR3 sequences; about 23% occur once, and the top ten carry roughly an eighth. The sample consisted of PBMCs or a T cell subset sorted from them (not recorded which). These receptors originate from an adult woman who had mild COVID-19 (a few samples of this study predate the infection). Cell type and time point are not known.

The chain has TRBV20-1 and TRBJ1-1; tentative D call: TRBD1 (6 bases). The CDR3 runs 14 residues. Germline values: CDR1 DFQATT, CDR2 SNEGSKA (reference sequence). The germline V and J ends were trimmed by 0 bases and 1 base, with 9 bases remaining between them. The CDR3 coding sequence is TGCAGTGCTAGAGAGCCGGACAGGAACACTGAAGCTTTCTTT. This gives the protein CSAREPDRNTEAFF.

This chain connects TRBV7-9 to TRBJ1-2; D gene ambiguous. CDR1 SEHNR and CDR2 FQNEAQ come from the germline V gene (reference sequence). The CDR3 sequence is 16 residues long. The ends were cut back, 5 bases at V and 4 bases at J, with 20 bases in the middle. In DNA form, the CDR3 reads TGTGCCAGCAGCCCCGAGCAGCTTTCGGCGGTCTATGGCTACACCTTC. This sequence encodes CASSPEQLSAVYGYTF.

In nucleotides, the CDR3 is TGTGCCACCAGCAGAGAACTCGCTGGCGGGGAGCTGTTTTTT. It codes for CATSRELAGGELFF. The chain is built from TRBV15 and TRBJ2-2; D call uncertain. The V gene lost 0 bases and the J gene lost 7 bases, with 9 bases spanning the gap. This CDR3 comprises 14 residues. Germline CDR1 and CDR2: LNHNV and YYDKDF (reference sequence).

A few counts support this clonotype. The CDR3 bases are TGTGCCAGCAGCTTGTGGGATCTCGGCTACGAGCAGTACTTC. This codes for CASSLWDLGYEQYF. The chain recombines TRBV5-6 with TRBJ2-7; no clear D gene. Germline V gene data show CDR1 as SGHDT and CDR2 as YYEEEE. The CDR3 is 14 amino acids. V dropped 1 base and J dropped 3 bases, with 11 bases sitting between them. Looking up the rest from reference TRBV5-6 and TRBJ2-7 gives the full variable domain: DAGVTQSPTHLIKTRGQQVTLRCSPKSGHDTVSWYQQALGQGPQFIFQYYEEEERQRGNFPDRFSGHQFPNYSSELNVNALLLGDSALYLCASSLWDLGYEQYFGPGTRLTVT.

This clonotype was counted only a few times. The CDR3 protein is CASSHQLEEGSTDTQYF. CDR3 sequence (DNA): TGCGCCAGCAGCCACCAATTGGAGGAGGGAAGCACAGATACGCAGTATTTT. V usage is TRBV4-1 and J usage is TRBJ2-3; D might be TRBD2 (6 bases). There are 17 residues in the CDR3. Trimming shortened V by 3 bases and J by 0 bases, and 16 bases separated the two germline ends. CDR1 is MGHRA and CDR2 is YSYEKL in the germline V gene.

The J gene is TRBJ2-7, the V gene TRBV7-9; TRBD1 matches 8 bases. From germline, CDR1 is SEHNR and CDR2 FQNEAQ (reference sequence). The CDR3 runs to 16 residues. J was trimmed by 6 bases and V by 5 bases; bases with no gene match: 15. CDR3 in amino acids: CASSPPPATGAIEQYF. CDR3 sequence (DNA): TGTGCCAGCAGCCCACCTCCCGCGACAGGGGCTATCGAGCAGTACTTC.

The chain recombines TRBV12-3 or TRBV12-4 with TRBJ2-7, with 14 nucleotides matching TRBD2. Trimming at V came to 6 bases and at J to 0 bases, leaving 13 bases not matched to a gene. The CDR3 consists of 19 residues. The CDR3 bases are TGTGCCAGCAGCCCGGGACTAGCGGGAGTCTACGGAATCTCCTACGAGCAGTACTTC. Translated: CASSPGLAGVYGISYEQYF.

The table lists this clonotype with a few counts. The chain links TRBV18 to TRBJ2-3, with 8 nucleotides matching TRBD2. The CDR3 is 16 amino acids. Germline values: CDR1 KGHSH, CDR2 LQKENI. V lost 1 base, J lost 5 bases, and 8 bases stayed unmatched. Here the CDR3 reads CASSPQSGGPGDTQYF. The DNA for the CDR3 is TGTGCCAGCTCACCACAATCGGGGGGGCCGGGAGATACGCAGTATTTT.

The chain carries TRBV5-1 and TRBJ1-2, with D unresolved. The ends were cut back, 0 bases at V and 5 bases at J, with 11 bases in the middle. CDR1 and CDR2 from the germline V gene are SGHRS and YFSETQ. The CDR3 consists of 14 residues. CDR3 residues: CASSLGRPGYGYTF. CDR3 coding DNA: TGCGCCAGCAGCTTGGGTCGGCCTGGATATGGCTACACCTTC.

The rearrangement uses TRBV5-6 and TRBJ2-2; 11 bases align to TRBD1. The germline gives CDR1 SGHDT, CDR2 YYEEEE. The ends lost 1 base at V and 1 base at J; junction bases unmatched: 9. The CDR3 runs 19 residues. CDR3 in DNA: TGTGCCAGCAGCTTGCACAGGACCGGGACAGGGGGGAACACCGGGGAGCTGTTTTTT. It is translated as CASSLHRTGTGGNTGELFF.

The CDR3 DNA sequence: TGCAGTGCTAGAGATGGGGGCTGGGCGTCCACTGAAGCTTTCTTT. This sequence encodes CSARDGGWASTEAFF. The J gene is TRBJ1-1, the V gene TRBV20-1; D may be TRBD1 (6 bases). CDR1 and CDR2 from the germline V gene are DFQATT and SNEGSKA (reference sequence). The CDR3 runs to 15 residues. V was cut by 0 bases and J by 4 bases, with 15 bases left in between.

The chain uses TRBV5-1 and TRBJ2-5; 12 bases are shared with TRBD2. The CDR3 consists of 15 residues. CDR1 and CDR2 from the germline V gene are SGHRS and YFSETQ. Trimming removed 4 bases from V and 5 bases from J; junction bases left unmatched: 6. For the CDR3, the DNA is TGCGCCAGCAGCCAGGGACTAGCGGGTGTTGAGACCCAGTACTTC. Its translation: CASSQGLAGVETQYF.

This clonotype has only a few counts. The CDR3 coding sequence is TGTGCCAGCAGCCCAACGGCCGAAGACCTTGGGTACAATGAGCAGTTCTTC. Protein sequence: CASSPTAEDLGYNEQFF. The rearrangement joins TRBV7-9 to TRBJ2-1; D not resolved. V dropped 5 bases and J dropped 4 bases, with 21 bases sitting between them. The CDR3 runs 17 residues. Germline V gene sequence: CDR1 SEHNR, CDR2 FQNEAQ (reference sequence). The full variable domain, its missing parts supplied by reference TRBV7-9 and TRBJ2-1, is DTGVSQNPRHKITKRGQNVTFRCDPISEHNRLYWYRQTLGQGPEFLTYFQNEAQLEKSRLLSDRFSAERPKGSFSTLEIQRTEQGDSAMYLCASSPTAEDLGYNEQFFGPGTRLTVL.

This clonotype has a count of ten or more. V gene TRBV27 combines with J gene TRBJ2-1, with D possibly being TRBD1 (5 bases). Germline CDR1 reads MNHEY; CDR2 reads SMNVEV (reference sequence). This CDR3 contains 15 residues. V lost 3 bases to trimming and J lost 4 bases, with 13 bases between them. The CDR3 is CASSLWGTGYNEQFF. In nucleotides, the CDR3 is TGTGCCAGCAGTTTGTGGGGAACAGGATACAATGAGCAGTTCTTC.

At least ten counts were recorded for this clonotype. The genes are TRBV11-2 and TRBJ2-7; possibly TRBD2 for D (5 bases). Germline lookup yields CDR1 SGHAT and CDR2 FQNNGV. This CDR3 has 14 residues. V was cut by 3 bases and J by 2 bases, with 11 bases left in between. CDR3 loop: CASSFGVGAYEQYF. In DNA, the CDR3 is TGTGCCAGCAGCTTCGGGGTCGGGGCCTACGAGCAGTACTTC.

This clonotype was seen ten or more times. The V gene is TRBV12-3 or TRBV12-4, the J gene TRBJ2-1; D may match TRBD1 or TRBD2 (5 bases each). Trimming cost V 7 bases and J 8 bases, with 21 bases left between them. This CDR3 comprises 15 residues. The CDR3 sequence: CASIGWQGRGDEQFF. Written as DNA, the CDR3 is TGTGCCAGCATCGGGTGGCAGGGAAGAGGGGATGAGCAGTTCTTC.

The chain links TRBV5-1 to TRBJ2-1; a weak D match, TRBD1 (5 bases). Trimming cost V 0 bases and J 9 bases, with 10 bases left between them. The CDR3 is made up of 13 amino acids. CDR1 is SGHRS and CDR2 is YFSETQ in the germline V gene. As DNA, the CDR3 is TGCGCCAGCAGCTTGGAGGCTAGGGGTGAGCAGTTCTTC. This translates into CASSLEARGEQFF.

There are a few counts of this clonotype. The J gene is TRBJ1-5, the V gene TRBV15, with a possible D match to TRBD1 (6 bases). The CDR3 covers 15 residues. CDR1 is LNHNV, CDR2 YYDKDF, per germline (reference sequence). V lost 3 bases and J lost 4, with 13 bases in between. CDR3 coding DNA: TGTGCCACCAGCAGGCACACAGGGACGAATCAGCCCCAGCATTTT. Protein sequence: CATSRHTGTNQPQHF.

V usage is TRBV7-3 and J usage is TRBJ2-1; 7 bases line up with TRBD1. Germline V gives CDR1 SGHTA, CDR2 FQGTGA. Losses at the gene ends were 1 base for V and 5 bases for J; bases not matched to a gene: 5. The CDR3 loop spans 15 amino acids. CDR3 residues: CASSLMRGLHNEQFF. The CDR3 nucleotides read TGTGCCAGCAGCTTAATGAGGGGGCTTCACAATGAGCAGTTCTTC.

The CDR3 DNA reads as TGTGCCAGCAGTTCAGACGGGAACACCGGGGAGCTGTTTTTT. This codes for CASSSDGNTGELFF. The chain links TRBV6-4 to TRBJ2-2, with D uncertain. V shed 5 bases and J shed 1 base, with 8 bases lying between them. Germline V CDR1 and CDR2: MRHNA, SNTAGT. This CDR3 is built from 14 residues.

The rearrangement joins TRBV19 to TRBJ2-7; tentatively, D is TRBD2 (6 bases). With 8 bases removed from V and 5 bases from J, the gap between germline ends came to 22 bases. The CDR3 sequence is 15 residues long. Germline V gene sequence: CDR1 LNHDA, CDR2 SQIVND (reference sequence). CDR3 residues: CASAVARGGGDEQYF. The DNA of the CDR3 is TGTGCCAGTGCAGTTGCCCGGGGAGGTGGGGACGAGCAGTACTTC.

The CDR3 sequence: CASSPSSSINTQYF. The DNA for the CDR3 is TGTGCCAGCAGCCCATCTAGCTCGATCAACACGCAGTATTTT. This rearrangement joins TRBV12-3 or TRBV12-4 to TRBJ2-3; D is perhaps TRBD2 (5 bases). V lost 6 bases and J 9 bases, leaving 19 bases between the germline ends. This CDR3 spans 14 amino acids.

This chain links TRBV12-3 or TRBV12-4 with TRBJ1-1; 7 positions match TRBD1. V shed 6 bases, J shed 0 bases, and the junction held 16 bases outside the gene matches. CDR3 length: 18 amino acids. In DNA, the CDR3 is TGTGCCAGCAGCCCTTTCCCCGGGGACAGACCCATGAACACTGAAGCTTTCTTT. It specifies CASSPFPGDRPMNTEAFF.

The CDR3 loop reads CASSVRGEGYNEQFF. DNA of the CDR3: TGTGCCAGCAGCGTGCGAGGAGAGGGCTACAATGAGCAGTTCTTC. This sequence joins TRBV5-5 and TRBJ2-1; maybe TRBD2 (5 bases). V dropped 4 bases and J dropped 3 bases, with 14 bases sitting between them. CDR1 SGHKS and CDR2 YYEKEE come from the germline V gene (reference sequence). CDR3 length equals 15 residues.